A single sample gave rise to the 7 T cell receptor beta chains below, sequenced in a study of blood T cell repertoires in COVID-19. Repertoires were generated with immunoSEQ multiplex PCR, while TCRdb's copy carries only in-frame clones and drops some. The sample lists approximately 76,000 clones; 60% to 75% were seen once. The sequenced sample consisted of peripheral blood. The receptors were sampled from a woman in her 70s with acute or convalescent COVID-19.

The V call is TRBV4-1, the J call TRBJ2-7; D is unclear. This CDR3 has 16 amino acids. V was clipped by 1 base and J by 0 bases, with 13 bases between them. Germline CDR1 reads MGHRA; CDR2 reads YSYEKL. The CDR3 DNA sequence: TGCGCCAGCAGCCAAGGATCGATTCCGAGCTCCTACGAGCAGTACTTC. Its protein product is CASSQGSIPSSYEQYF.

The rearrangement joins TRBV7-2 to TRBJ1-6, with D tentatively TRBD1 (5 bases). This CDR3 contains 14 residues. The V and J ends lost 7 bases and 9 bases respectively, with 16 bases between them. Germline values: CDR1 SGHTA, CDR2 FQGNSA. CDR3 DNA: TGTGCCAGCACCCCTGGGGGGAAGAGTTCACCCCTCCACTTT. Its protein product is CASTPGGKSSPLHF. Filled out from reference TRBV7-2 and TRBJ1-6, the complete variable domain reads GAGVSQSPSNKVTEKGKDVELRCDPISGHTALYWYRQSLGQGLEFLIYFQGNSAPDKSGLPSDRFSAERTGGSVSTLTIQRTQQEDSAVYLCASTPGGKSSPLHFGNGTRLTVT.

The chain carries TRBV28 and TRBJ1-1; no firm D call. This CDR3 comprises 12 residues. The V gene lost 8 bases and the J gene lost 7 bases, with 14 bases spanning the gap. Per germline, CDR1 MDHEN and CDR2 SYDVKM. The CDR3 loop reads CASWPGLFEAFF. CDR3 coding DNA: TGTGCCAGCTGGCCCGGACTGTTTGAAGCTTTCTTT.

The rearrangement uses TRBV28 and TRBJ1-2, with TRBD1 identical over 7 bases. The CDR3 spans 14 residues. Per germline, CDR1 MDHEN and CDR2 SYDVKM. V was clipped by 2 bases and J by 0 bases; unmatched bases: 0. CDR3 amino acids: CASSLGTANYGYTF. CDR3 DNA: TGTGCCAGCAGTTTAGGGACAGCTAACTATGGCTACACCTTC.

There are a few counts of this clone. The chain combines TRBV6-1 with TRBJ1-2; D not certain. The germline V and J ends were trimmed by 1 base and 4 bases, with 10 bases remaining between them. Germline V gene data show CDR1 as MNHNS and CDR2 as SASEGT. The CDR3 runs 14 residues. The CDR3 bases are TGTGCCAGCAGTGAAGGGCCAGGCTCCTATGGCTACACCTTC. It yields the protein CASSEGPGSYGYTF.

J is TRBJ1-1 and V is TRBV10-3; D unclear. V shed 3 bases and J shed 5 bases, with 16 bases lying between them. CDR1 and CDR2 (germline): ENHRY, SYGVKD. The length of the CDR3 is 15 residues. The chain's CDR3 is CAISEPLTARTEAFF. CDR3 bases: TGTGCCATCAGTGAACCACTAACCGCCAGAACTGAAGCTTTCTTT.

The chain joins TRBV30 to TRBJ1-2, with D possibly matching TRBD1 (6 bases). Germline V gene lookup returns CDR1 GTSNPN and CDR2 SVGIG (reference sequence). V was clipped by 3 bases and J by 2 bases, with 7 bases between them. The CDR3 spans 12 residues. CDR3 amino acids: CAWRGGNYGYTF. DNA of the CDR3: TGTGCCTGGAGAGGGGGAAACTATGGCTACACCTTC.